These 5 T cell receptor beta chains were all obtained from the same sample, sequenced in a study of cytomegalovirus exposure and HLA in healthy donors. 60 Vbeta and 13 Jbeta primers were used in PCR. Profiled with immunoSEQ multiplex PCR; TCRdb holds only in-frame clones, not every one. The sample contains some 85,000 clones, 78% of which appear only once. Sequencing was carried out using PBMCs. The origin of the receptors is a man between 18 and 29 years old in good health and CMV-seropositive.

J is TRBJ1-1 and V is TRBV5-4; D not resolved. Germline CDR1 and CDR2: SGHNT and YYREEE (reference sequence). This CDR3 spans 12 amino acids. V was shortened by 4 bases and J by 4 bases, with 8 bases between the two germline ends. The CDR3 DNA sequence: TGTGCCAGCAGCCCAAGCGGCACTGAAGCTTTCTTT. This sequence encodes CASSPSGTEAFF.

CDR3 coding DNA: TGTGCCATCAGTAAGGACAGGGTAACCGGGGAGCTGTTTTTT. Protein sequence: CAISKDRVTGELFF. The chain couples TRBV10-3 to TRBJ2-2; 8 bases line up with TRBD1. Germline lookup yields CDR1 ENHRY and CDR2 SYGVKD. The CDR3 sequence is 14 residues long. V trimming: 5 bases; J trimming: 5 bases; junction bases outside the gene matches: 4.

The chain links TRBV6-5 to TRBJ1-5; D remains unclear. Trimming stripped 0 bases from V and 5 bases from J, with 5 bases between. CDR3 length: 13 amino acids. Germline V gene lookup returns CDR1 MNHEY and CDR2 SVGAGI. The CDR3 reads CASSYSRHQPQHF. The CDR3 nucleotides are TGTGCCAGCAGTTACTCGAGGCATCAGCCCCAGCATTTT.

The V gene is TRBV4-2, the J gene TRBJ2-1; 9 bases map to TRBD2. V lost 3 bases, J lost 8 bases, and 5 bases stayed unmatched. Germline lookup yields CDR1 LGHNA and CDR2 YNFKEQ. This CDR3 spans 14 amino acids. The CDR3 is CASSQPSGNHEQFF. CDR3 DNA sequence: TGTGCCAGCAGCCAGCCTAGCGGGAACCATGAGCAGTTCTTC.

The rearrangement joins TRBV2 to TRBJ2-5, with TRBD1 identical over 7 bases. Germline values: CDR1 SNHLY, CDR2 FYNNEI. J gave up 4 bases and V 10 bases, and 15 bases lay outside the gene matches. The length of the CDR3 is 15 residues. The CDR3 nucleotides are TGTGCCACCTCCCCCGACAGGGTAGGCGGAGAGACCCAGTACTTC. It translates to CATSPDRVGGETQYF.